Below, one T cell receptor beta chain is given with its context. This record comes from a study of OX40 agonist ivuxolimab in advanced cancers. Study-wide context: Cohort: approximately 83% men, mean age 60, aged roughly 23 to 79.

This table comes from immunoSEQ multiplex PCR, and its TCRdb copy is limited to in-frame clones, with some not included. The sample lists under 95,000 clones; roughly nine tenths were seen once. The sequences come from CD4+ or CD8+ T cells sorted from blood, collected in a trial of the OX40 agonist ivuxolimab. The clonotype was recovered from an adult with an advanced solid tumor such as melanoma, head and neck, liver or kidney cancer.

CDR3 nucleotides: TGTGCCAGCAGCCACTGGACAGACTTTAGACCAGATACGCAGTATTTT. Translating gives CASSHWTDFRPDTQYF. The gene calls are TRBV7-9 and TRBJ2-3, with D possibly being TRBD1 (6 bases). V lost 5 bases to trimming and J lost 4 bases, with 19 bases between them. The germline V gene has CDR1 SEHNR and CDR2 FQNEAQ (reference sequence). The CDR3 is made up of 16 amino acids.